At least ten counts were recorded for the clone carrying this TCR beta chain. What it recognizes is unknown. The data were taken from a study of neurological immune-mediated disorders. Germline V gene sequence: CDR1 DFQATT, CDR2 SNEGSKA (reference sequence). This CDR3 is 13 amino acids long. The germline V and J ends were trimmed by 6 bases and 1 base, with 11 bases remaining between them. Findings and limits, study-wide: There were no CDR3 amino acid sequences shared by expanded clones across subjects, a result suggesting private repertoires in all groups. Clinical and MRI features did not associate with the cluster found in multiple sclerosis patients.

2 million PBMCs stored at -80 C were the source of the unsorted libraries. Using its own MiXCR run on the 5' RACE reads, TCRdb lists one record per CDR3 protein. This repertoire shows about 46,000 distinct CDR3 sequences, approximately 3% found once; its top ten account for roughly 16%. The chain joins TRBV20-1 to TRBJ2-3; tentatively, D is TRBD1 or TRBD2 (5 bases each). Sequences were obtained from PBMCs. This TCR came from a woman in her fifties or sixties with multiple sclerosis. CDR3 DNA sequence: TGCAGTGCGGGTGGGGGACGCACAGATACGCAGTATTTT. Encoded protein: CSAGGGRTDTQYF.